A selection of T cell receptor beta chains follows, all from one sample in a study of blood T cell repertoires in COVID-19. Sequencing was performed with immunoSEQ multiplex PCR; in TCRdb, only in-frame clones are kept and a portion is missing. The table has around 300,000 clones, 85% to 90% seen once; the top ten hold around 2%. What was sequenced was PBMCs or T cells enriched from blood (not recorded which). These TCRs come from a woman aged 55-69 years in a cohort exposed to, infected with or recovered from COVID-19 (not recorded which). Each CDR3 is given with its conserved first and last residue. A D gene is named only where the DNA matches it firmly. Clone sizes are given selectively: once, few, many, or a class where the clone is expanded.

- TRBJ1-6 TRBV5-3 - TGTGCCAGAAGCTTCCGGGGTTCAGGTTCACCCCTCCACTTT CARSFRGSGSPLHF
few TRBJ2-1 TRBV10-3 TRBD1 TGTGCCATCAGGGCGGGACAGGGAAATTACAATGAGCAGTTCTTC CAIRAGQGNYNEQFF
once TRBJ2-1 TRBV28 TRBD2 TGTGCCAGCAGTGTGACTAGCGGATACAATGAGCAGTTCTTC CASSVTSGYNEQFF
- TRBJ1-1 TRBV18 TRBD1 TGTGCCAGCTCACCCTCCGGGACAGTCGAAGCTTTCTTT CASSPSGTVEAFF
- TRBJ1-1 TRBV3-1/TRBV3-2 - TGTGCCAGCAGCCAACCCCAGGGGAGCACTGAAGCTTTCTTT CASSQPQGSTEAFF
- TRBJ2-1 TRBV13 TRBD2 TGTGCCAGCAGCTTAGATCCCTTAGCGGGAGATGAGCAGTTCTTC CASSLDPLAGDEQFF
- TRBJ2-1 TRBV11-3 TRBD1 TGTGCCAGCGAAGACAGGGCGAGAAATGAGCAGTTCTTC CASEDRARNEQFF
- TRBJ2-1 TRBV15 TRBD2 TGTGCCACCAGCAGAGATGAAAGCGGGAGAAATGATGAGCAGTTCTTC CATSRDESGRNDEQFF
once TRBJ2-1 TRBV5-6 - TGTGCCAGCAGCGTTTTACGCGGGATAAACAATGAGCAGTTCTTC CASSVLRGINNEQFF
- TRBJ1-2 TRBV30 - TGTGCCTGGAGTGTGGCGGGGAACTATGGCTACACCTTC CAWSVAGNYGYTF
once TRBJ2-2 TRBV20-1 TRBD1 TGCAGTGCTAGTCACAGGGGTAACACCGGGGAGCTGTTTTTT CSASHRGNTGELFF
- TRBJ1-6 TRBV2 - TGTGCCAGCAGGGAGTTTGGGGGGGCGGATTCACCCCTCCACTTT CASREFGGADSPLHF
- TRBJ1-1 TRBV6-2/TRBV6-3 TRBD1 TGTGCCAGCAGTCACCCCCAGGGCCAGGGGGCAACTGAAGCTTTCTTT CASSHPQGQGATEAFF
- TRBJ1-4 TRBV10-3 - TGTGCCATCAGTGACCCGGGACAAAATGAAAAACTGTTTTTT CAISDPGQNEKLFF
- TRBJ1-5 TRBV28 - TGTGCCAGCAGACCCACAGGAAGGGCAAGCAATCAGCCCCAGCATTTT CASRPTGRASNQPQHF
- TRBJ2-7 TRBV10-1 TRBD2 TGCGCCAGCAGTGAGGCCCTAGCGGGAGGATCTGAGCAGTACTTC CASSEALAGGSEQYF
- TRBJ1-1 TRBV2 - TGTGCCAGTATGATCCGAGGGAACACTGAAGCTTTCTTT CASMIRGNTEAFF
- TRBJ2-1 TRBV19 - TGTGCCAGTAGTATAGTTGGAGTTGGTGACAATGAGCAGTTCTTC CASSIVGVGDNEQFF